This T cell receptor beta chain originates from a study of long-term antiretroviral therapy in people with HIV. This clone was counted between two and nine times. CDR1 is MNHEY, CDR2 SMNVEV, per germline (reference sequence). This CDR3 has 17 amino acids. J was trimmed by 6 bases and V by 5 bases; bases with no gene match: 15. The assay, immunoSEQ v3.0, was run at survey level. The repertoire was sequenced with immunoSEQ multiplex PCR; TCRdb's copy has only in-frame clones and lacks some. The top ten hold around 12% of the sample, which has some 15,000 clones, more than 75% seen once. The clonotype originates from a man aged 45 to 65 with HIV. V is TRBV27 and J is TRBJ2-1; 8 positions agree with TRBD2. The material sequenced was unsorted PBMCs, taken 6.9 years after starting antiretroviral therapy. DNA for the CDR3: TGTGCCAGCAGTCCCTATAGAGGCAGCGGGAGAGCCAATGAGCAGTTCTTC. Residues: CASSPYRGSGRANEQFF.